In this sample, the clone carrying this T cell receptor (delta chain) turned up many times. The TCRdb record carries a much larger clone's protein, which differs from this DNA's translation at residue 8; a read error is the likely cause, and the protein listed here is the DNA translation. This entry is derived from a study of γδ T cells in repeated Plasmodium falciparum infection. Germline V gene sequence: CDR1 TSWWSYY, CDR2 QGS. CDR3 length equals 18 residues. Bulk repertoires came from Vgamma9/Vdelta2+ or Vdelta2-negative gammadelta T cells flow-sorted from PBMC. TCRdb re-analyzed the multiplex PCR reads via CATT. In the table there are around 82,000 delta-chain clones, 1.4% of which are singletons.

The TCR sequence derives from a pool of human donors (malaria-infected and uninfected, not separated). The specimen sequenced was gamma-delta T cells from blood. The chain employs TRDV1 and TRDJ1, with D perhaps TRDD3 (5 bases). This CDR3 is CALGAPRSGLGYTGKLIF. DNA for the CDR3: TGTGCTCTTGGGGCACCTAGGTCTGGTTTGGGGTACACCGGTAAACTCATCTTT.